The clone carrying this TCR beta chain was observed a few times. Its antigen is unidentified. Assay used: immunoSEQ multiplex PCR; TCRdb lists only in-frame clones, some missing. Here the sample spans more than 65,000 clones, about nine tenths being singletons. The sample comes from a study of OX40 agonist ivuxolimab in advanced cancers. Study at large: Hepatocellular carcinoma, melanoma, renal cell or head and neck cancer affected the dose-escalation patients.

The study, taken as a whole, reports: On average, CD8+ T cells showed a greater number of expanded clones than CD4+. Dosing at 0.1 to 3.0 mg/kg was accompanied by clonal expansion of CD4+ and CD8+ blood T cells by week 6.

The CDR3 has 13 amino acids. V was shortened by 6 bases and J by 0 bases, with 8 bases between the two germline ends. Looked up from germline, CDR1 is SNHLY and CDR2 is FYNNEI. The sample was CD4+ or CD8+ T cells sorted from blood, taken in a trial of the OX40 agonist ivuxolimab. The sequence was collected from an adult with an advanced solid tumor such as melanoma, head and neck, liver or kidney cancer. V is TRBV2 and J is TRBJ1-1, with a possible D match to TRBD1 (5 bases). CDR3 in amino acids: CASRGTMNTEAFF. As DNA, the CDR3 is TGTGCCAGCAGAGGGACGATGAACACTGAAGCTTTCTTT.